Below, 18 T cell receptor beta chains from the same sample are listed, as sequenced in a study of blood T cell repertoires in COVID-19. Sequencing used immunoSEQ multiplex PCR; TCRdb keeps in-frame clones, though not all of them. The table shows around 170,000 clones, with around 85% occurring only once. Sequenced material: peripheral blood. Receptors were obtained from a woman aged 70 to 79 with acute or convalescent COVID-19.

The V and J genes are TRBV2 and TRBJ2-6, with TRBD1 matching over 8 bases. The trim removed 5 bases at V and 0 bases at J, leaving 12 bases unmatched. Germline CDR1 SNHLY, CDR2 FYNNEI. This CDR3 is 19 amino acids long. The CDR3 DNA reads as TGTGCCAGCAGTCTGCGGACAGGGCGCAGGACCTCTGGGGCCAACGTCCTGACTTTC. It yields the protein CASSLRTGRRTSGANVLTF.

This chain uses TRBV9 with TRBJ2-7, with 10 nucleotides matching TRBD2. Trimming took 3 bases from V and 1 from J; bases not matched to a gene: 7. This CDR3 region has 16 residues. Germline lookup yields CDR1 SGDLS and CDR2 YYNGEE. CDR3 amino acids: CASSDDGTSESYEQYF. The CDR3 region has the DNA TGTGCCAGCAGCGACGACGGGACTAGCGAATCCTACGAGCAGTACTTC.

This clone has a handful of counts. V and J are TRBV28 and TRBJ2-7; D unresolved. Germline values: CDR1 MDHEN, CDR2 SYDVKM. This CDR3 has 11 residues. V gave up 6 bases and J gave up 0 bases, with 3 bases separating them. Here the CDR3 DNA reads TGTGCCAGCAGCATCTCCTACGAGCAGTACTTC. It specifies CASSISYEQYF.

The chain couples TRBV2 to TRBJ1-2; 12 nucleotides agree with TRBD1. There are 15 residues in the CDR3. The V and J ends lost 5 bases and 7 bases, in that order; junction bases with no gene match: 8. Per germline, CDR1 SNHLY and CDR2 FYNNEI. In nucleotides, the CDR3 is TGTGCCAGCAGTTACGCGGGACAGGGGGCGGGTGGCTACACCTTC. Translated: CASSYAGQGAGGYTF.

V gene TRBV12-3 or TRBV12-4 combines with J gene TRBJ1-2; 8 bases are shared with TRBD1. This CDR3 region has 13 residues. The V segment lost 3 bases and the J segment 4 bases; nucleotides outside the gene matches: 1. The CDR3 DNA follows: TGTGCCAGCAGTTTGACAGGGGCCTATGGCTACACCTTC. It yields the protein CASSLTGAYGYTF.

The chain is built from TRBV11-2 and TRBJ2-1; D is perhaps TRBD2 (6 bases). The CDR3 runs 15 residues. The germline gives CDR1 SGHAT, CDR2 FQNNGV. V lost 1 base and J 0 bases, leaving 7 bases between the germline ends. The CDR3 loop is CASSLVSGSYNEQFF. CDR3 sequence (DNA): TGTGCCAGCAGCTTAGTTAGCGGCTCCTACAATGAGCAGTTCTTC.

The genes are TRBV19 and TRBJ1-2, with D uncertain. Trimming took 1 base from V and 0 from J, leaving 9 bases between them. The CDR3 contains 15 residues. Germline lookup yields CDR1 LNHDA and CDR2 SQIVND (reference sequence). CDR3 loop: CASSIARGANYGYTF. CDR3 DNA: TGTGCCAGTAGTATAGCCCGCGGAGCTAACTATGGCTACACCTTC.

The chain is built from TRBV5-1 and TRBJ1-3, with a possible D match to TRBD1 (6 bases). Trimming removed 2 bases from V and 3 bases from J, with 12 bases in between. This CDR3 comprises 15 residues. Germline CDR1 reads SGHRS; CDR2 reads YFSETQ. The CDR3 is CASSLQGNGGNTIYF. The CDR3 nucleotides are TGCGCCAGCAGCTTACAGGGCAATGGTGGAAACACCATATATTTT.

The rearrangement links TRBV15 to TRBJ2-3; D unresolved. CDR3 size: 12 residues. Looked up from germline, CDR1 is LNHNV and CDR2 is YYDKDF (reference sequence). Trimming stripped 5 bases from V and 6 bases from J, with 9 bases between. The CDR3 loop is CATSPDTDTQYF. The CDR3 nucleotides read TGTGCCACCAGCCCAGATACCGATACGCAGTATTTT.

The rearrangement uses TRBV5-1 and TRBJ2-1; D possibly corresponds to TRBD1 (5 bases). The CDR3 extends over 12 amino acids. V was trimmed by 3 bases and J by 6 bases, leaving 7 bases between them. The germline V gene has CDR1 SGHRS and CDR2 YFSETQ. CDR3 DNA: TGCGCCAGCAGCTCGCAGGGCAATGAGCAGTTCTTC. Translating it yields CASSSQGNEQFF.

CDR3 nucleotides: TGTGCCAGCAGCTTCCGGGAGGGGGGATACAATGAGCAGTTCTTC. This codes for CASSFREGGYNEQFF. The chain is built from TRBV7-2 and TRBJ2-1; 8 positions agree with TRBD2. J gave up 4 bases and V 3 bases, and 5 bases lay outside the gene matches. This CDR3 has 15 amino acids. Germline V gives CDR1 SGHTA, CDR2 FQGNSA.

This clone was found once. The genes are TRBV15 and TRBJ2-2; 7 bases agree with TRBD2. Germline lookup yields CDR1 LNHNV and CDR2 YYDKDF (reference sequence). J gave up 5 bases and V 1 base, and 7 bases lay outside the gene matches. The CDR3 totals 16 residues. The CDR3 here is CATSRGSGFKTGELFF. The DNA for the CDR3 is TGTGCCACCAGCAGAGGTAGCGGGTTTAAAACCGGGGAGCTGTTTTTT.

V is TRBV21-1 and J is TRBJ1-1; the table's D gene call, TRBD1, was not cross checked with the DNA. TRBV21-1 is reported as a pseudogene. The CDR3 runs to 15 residues. The CDR3 DNA reads TGTGCCAGCAGCAAAGTAAGCCCAGGGGGCCATCGAGCTTTCTTT. This sequence encodes CASSKVSPGGHRAFF.

CDR3 region: CASSSRGTSGYNEQFF. Written as DNA, the CDR3 is TGTGCCAGCAGCTCTAGGGGGACTAGCGGATACAATGAGCAGTTCTTC. This chain connects TRBV7-9 to TRBJ2-1; the match to TRBD2 covers 11 bases. Trimming removed 4 bases from V and 4 bases from J; junction bases left unmatched: 6. Germline loops: CDR1 SEHNR, CDR2 FQNEAQ (reference sequence). The CDR3 length is 16 residues.

The V gene is TRBV18, the J gene TRBJ1-1; TRBD1 is a possible D gene (5 bases). Germline CDR1 KGHSH, CDR2 LQKENI. The V end lost 4 bases, the J end lost 4 bases, and 13 bases lay between the germline ends. The CDR3 covers 14 residues. The CDR3 DNA sequence: TGTGCCAGCTCACTAGACAGAGAGTCCACTGAAGCTTTCTTT. Its protein product is CASSLDRESTEAFF.

The V gene is TRBV4-2, the J gene TRBJ2-5; 7 bases are a match to TRBD1. Trimming at V came to 4 bases and at J to 4 bases, leaving 27 bases not matched to a gene. The V gene's germline CDR1 is LGHNA and CDR2 YNFKEQ. The CDR3 is 21 residues long. The CDR3 is CASSRNKLTGKRVGVVETQYF. CDR3 in DNA: TGTGCCAGCAGCCGAAACAAATTGACAGGGAAAAGGGTGGGCGTAGTAGAGACCCAGTACTTC.

This chain connects TRBV12-3 or TRBV12-4 to TRBJ1-5; TRBD1 is a possible D gene (5 bases). Trimming took 4 bases from V and 6 from J, leaving 10 bases between them. This CDR3 has 13 residues. The CDR3 region is CASSSRDLQPQHF. In DNA, the CDR3 is TGTGCCAGCAGTTCGCGGGACCTTCAGCCCCAGCATTTT.

The chain is built from TRBV9 and TRBJ1-1, with TRBD1 matching 10 bases. J lost 0 bases, V lost 2 bases, and 1 base had no gene match. The germline V gene has CDR1 SGDLS and CDR2 YYNGEE. This CDR3 contains 15 residues. The CDR3: CASSVGQGLNTEAFF. The CDR3 bases are TGTGCCAGCAGCGTGGGACAGGGGCTGAACACTGAAGCTTTCTTT.